The present TCR beta chain was sequenced within a study of shared clonotypes between healthy human individuals (dated by TCRdb to about 2020). About the study as a whole: The cohort comprised a couple of women and three men aged 18 to 49 years. To estimate repertoire size and how much clonotypes are shared between individuals, the study performed deep sequencing of blood TCR repertoires from five healthy adults. For each donor, three plates each were used for CD4 naive and CD4 memory, two plates were used for CD8 naive, and one plate was used for CD8 memory. Libraries were prepared and TCR repertoires were sequenced by different laboratories using diverse techniques, in order to increase sequencing depth and limit assay-specific biases. Between about 0.85 and 9.5 billion PBMCs per donor were obtained by leukapheresis. Beyond this particular receptor, the publication reports: Compared with non-shared clonotypes, the clonotypes found in all four sorted-subset donors had higher generation probabilities. Rarefaction of sorted-subset datasets indicated incomplete sequencing despite the large sequencing depth. Across a handful of donors, about 5.2% of naive CD4, roughly 3.3% of naive CD8, roughly 2.3% of memory CD4, and approximately 0.4% of memory CD8 clonotypes were shared. Only blood was sampled, and tissue TCR repertoires likely differ from those in blood. Based on pairwise subsampling, the degree of clonotype sharing among donors was expected to be affected by sequencing depth. The small number of donors limited the genetic and exposure-history diversity represented. Naive subsets generally had larger estimated clonotype richness than memory subsets did.

Using the deep immunoSEQ assay, multiplex PCR amplified TCR CDR3 regions from genomic DNA. Extracted genomic DNA from each cell subset was spread evenly across all wells of several immunoSEQ 96-well plates, with each plate serving as a replicate. For sorted subsets, each replicate PCR was loaded with around 200 ng genomic DNA, equivalent to 30,000 or so T cell genomes. Purified libraries were measured with a Qubit 3.0 fluorometer, size-checked on a Bioanalyzer 2100, and measured again with the KAPA Library Quantification kit. Each immunoSEQ 96-well plate was sequenced on its own single-read 150-cycle Illumina NextSeq 550 flow cell. From the authors' description of their analysis: Because only junctional sequences without quality scores were contained in the immunoSEQ output, filtering matching that applied to full-length reads could not be performed. Sequences were annotated with PyIR, a Python wrapper for IgBLAST v1.9, using IMGT germline references to assign V/J genes and CDR3. Reads with weak V/J assignments (E-value above 1e-6), missing CDR3, stop codons, out-of-frame junctions, or ambiguous translated residues were removed. A V3J clonotype was defined by an identical inferred V gene, J gene, and CDR3 amino acid sequence. Percentage overlap between repertoires was calculated by dividing the number of shared unique clonotypes by the size of the smaller repertoire. Richness of each repertoire was evaluated using RTK rarefaction, the Chao1 estimator, and Recon v2.1 estimates of unobserved clonotypes. OLGA was used to compute generation probabilities for all TCRbeta clonotypes that the gDNA method yielded from several donors. The table comes from immuneACCESS by way of TCRdb, which keeps in-frame sequences with V and J called. Part of the clones is missing from these tables; in studies checked, under half for an unresolved V gene and the rest for unknown reasons. V and J calls and clone size are as listed in that table; D and trimming were resolved from the DNA. The sample table lists under 2,000,000 clones, approximately 94% of them with a count of one. More than 0.9% of the sample is in the top ten clones.

With regard to this clone: Its antigen is currently not known. Base-call qualities are not available, and no considerably larger clone is one nucleotide away.

CD8 naive samples consisted of CD45RO-negative cells that were positively selected for CCR7, yielding a CD45RA+CCR7+ population without TemRA cells. Healthy HIV-negative adults with no recently reported acute infections or vaccinations were included as donors. Only Caucasian adults living in Nashville, Tennessee, USA were represented among the donors. After blood collection by leukapheresis, PBMCs were isolated using Ficoll-Histopaque density gradient centrifugation and then cryopreserved in the vapor phase of liquid nitrogen. Analytical flow cytometry was used to check the purity and quantity of every magnetically sorted T cell population. Genomic DNA was isolated from each sorted fraction and quantified by UV absorbance on a Nanodrop 2000c. Sequenced input: naive CD8+ T cells sorted from blood. What the cell subset or site label conveys for this sample: CD45RA+CCR7+. The receptor comes from a man between 18 and 35 years old in good health.

The DNA reads TGTGCCAGCAGCTTAGGGACAGGGGCGAGTGCTGAAGCTTTCTTT. Translation gives CASSLGTGASAEAFF. Here the chain combines TRBV11-2 and TRBJ1-1, with 9 middle bases fitting TRBD1. CDR1 and CDR2 are read off the germline V gene as SGHAT and FQNNGV. The CDR3 holds 15 amino acids from the cysteine to the phenylalanine. CDR3 DNA only is kept here, 45 bases in frame from base 1. Trimming removed 1 base from V and 6 bases from J; the gene matches leave 6 bases unexplained.